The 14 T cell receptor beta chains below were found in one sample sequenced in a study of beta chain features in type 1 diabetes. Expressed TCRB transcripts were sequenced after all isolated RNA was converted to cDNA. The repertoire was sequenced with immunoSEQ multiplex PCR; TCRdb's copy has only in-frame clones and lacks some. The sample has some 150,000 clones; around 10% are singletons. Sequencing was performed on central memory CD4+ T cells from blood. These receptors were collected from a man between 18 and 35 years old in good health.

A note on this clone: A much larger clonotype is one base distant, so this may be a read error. CDR3 DNA: TGTGCCAGCAGCTTAGAGAGGGTGAACACTGAAGCTTTCTTT. This encodes CASSLERVNTEAFF. V usage is TRBV7-9 and J usage is TRBJ1-1; D gene ambiguous. The V gene's germline CDR1 is SEHNR and CDR2 FQNEAQ (reference sequence). The CDR3 covers 14 residues. V was clipped by 1 base and J by 0 bases, with 6 bases between them.

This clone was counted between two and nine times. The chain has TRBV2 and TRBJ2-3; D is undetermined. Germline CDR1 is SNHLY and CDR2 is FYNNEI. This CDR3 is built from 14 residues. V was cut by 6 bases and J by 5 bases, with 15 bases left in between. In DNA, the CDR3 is TGTGCCAGCAGGGCTCGGGCCTCCAAAGATACGCAGTATTTT. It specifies CASRARASKDTQYF.

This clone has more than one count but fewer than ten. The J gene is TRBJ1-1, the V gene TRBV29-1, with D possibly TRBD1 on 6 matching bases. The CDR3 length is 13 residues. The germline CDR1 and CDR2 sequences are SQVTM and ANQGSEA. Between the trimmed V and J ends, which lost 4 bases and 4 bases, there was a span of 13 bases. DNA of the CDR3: TGCAGCGTTGTGTGGGGGGCGCTCACTGAAGCTTTCTTT. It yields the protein CSVVWGALTEAFF.

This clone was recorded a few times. The CDR3 loop is CASSESGTKNNEQFF. The CDR3 region has the DNA TGTGCCAGCAGTGAATCAGGGACGAAGAACAATGAGCAGTTCTTC. The gene calls are TRBV25-1 and TRBJ2-1; possibly TRBD1 or TRBD2 for D (5 bases each). The CDR3 covers 15 residues. Germline V gene data show CDR1 as MGHDK and CDR2 as SYGVNS. The V end was cut by 1 base, the J end by 5 bases, with 12 bases between.

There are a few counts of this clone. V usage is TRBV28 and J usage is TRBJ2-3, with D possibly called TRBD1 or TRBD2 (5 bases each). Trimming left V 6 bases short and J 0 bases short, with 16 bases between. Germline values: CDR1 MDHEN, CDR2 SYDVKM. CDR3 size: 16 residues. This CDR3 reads CASRGDRAFSTDTQYF. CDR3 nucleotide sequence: TGTGCCAGCAGGGGAGACAGAGCCTTTAGCACAGATACGCAGTATTTT.

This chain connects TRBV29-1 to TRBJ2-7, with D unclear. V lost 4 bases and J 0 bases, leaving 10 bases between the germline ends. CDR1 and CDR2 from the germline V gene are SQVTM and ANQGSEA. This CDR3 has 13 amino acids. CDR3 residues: CSVVTSSSYEQYF. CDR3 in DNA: TGCAGCGTTGTAACATCGAGCTCCTACGAGCAGTACTTC.

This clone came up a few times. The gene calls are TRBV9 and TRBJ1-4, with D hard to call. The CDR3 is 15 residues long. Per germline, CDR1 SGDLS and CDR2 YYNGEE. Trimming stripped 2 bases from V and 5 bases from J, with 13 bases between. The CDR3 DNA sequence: TGTGCCAGCAGCGTGGAGCCAGGCGGGAATGAAAAACTGTTTTTT. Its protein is CASSVEPGGNEKLFF.

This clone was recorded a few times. CDR3 nucleotides: TGTGCCAGCAGCCCGGTCTCGGCAGGTTACTACGAGCAGTACTTC. Its translation: CASSPVSAGYYEQYF. The chain links TRBV7-9 to TRBJ2-7; no firm D call. The CDR3 extends over 15 amino acids. Germline CDR1 reads SEHNR; CDR2 reads FQNEAQ (reference sequence). V lost 5 bases and J 3 bases, leaving 17 bases between the germline ends.

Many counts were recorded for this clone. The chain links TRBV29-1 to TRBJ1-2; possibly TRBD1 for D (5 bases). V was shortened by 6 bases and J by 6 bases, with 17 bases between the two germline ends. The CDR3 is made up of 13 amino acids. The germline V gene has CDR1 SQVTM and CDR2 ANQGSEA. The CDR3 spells CSVSKQGVDGYTF. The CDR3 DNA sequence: TGCAGCGTCTCTAAACAAGGGGTCGATGGCTACACCTTC.

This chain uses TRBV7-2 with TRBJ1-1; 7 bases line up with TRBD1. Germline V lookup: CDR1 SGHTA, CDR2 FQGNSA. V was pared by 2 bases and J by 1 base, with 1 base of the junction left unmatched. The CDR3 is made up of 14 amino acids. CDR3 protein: CASSLRQGNTEAFF. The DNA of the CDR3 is TGTGCCAGCAGCTTACGACAGGGGAACACTGAAGCTTTCTTT. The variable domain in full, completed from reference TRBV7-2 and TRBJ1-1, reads GAGVSQSPSNKVTEKGKDVELRCDPISGHTALYWYRQSLGQGLEFLIYFQGNSAPDKSGLPSDRFSAERTGGSVSTLTIQRTQQEDSAVYLCASSLRQGNTEAFFGQGTRLTVV.

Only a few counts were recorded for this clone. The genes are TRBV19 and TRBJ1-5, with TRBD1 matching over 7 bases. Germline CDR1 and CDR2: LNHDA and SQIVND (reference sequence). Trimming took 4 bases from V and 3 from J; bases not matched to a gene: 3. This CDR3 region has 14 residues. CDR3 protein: CASSTTGANQPQHF. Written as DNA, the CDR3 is TGTGCCAGTAGTACAACAGGGGCCAATCAGCCCCAGCATTTT.

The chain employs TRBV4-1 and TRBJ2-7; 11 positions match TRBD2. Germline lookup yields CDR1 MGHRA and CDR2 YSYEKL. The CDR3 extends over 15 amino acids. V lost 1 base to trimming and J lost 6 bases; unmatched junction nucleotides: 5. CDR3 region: CASSQAGTSGLEQYF. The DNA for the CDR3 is TGCGCCAGCAGCCAAGCCGGGACTAGCGGACTCGAGCAGTACTTC.

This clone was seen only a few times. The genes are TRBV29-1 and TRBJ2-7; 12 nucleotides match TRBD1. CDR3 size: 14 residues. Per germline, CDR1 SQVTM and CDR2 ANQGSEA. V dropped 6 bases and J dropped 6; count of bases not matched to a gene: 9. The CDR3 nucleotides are TGCAGCGTCGCGACCGGGACAGGGGGCATCGAGCAGTACTTC. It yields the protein CSVATGTGGIEQYF.

This CDR3 is CAISQERGRGETQYF. The CDR3, as DNA: TGTGCCATCAGTCAGGAGCGGGGGCGAGGGGAGACCCAGTACTTC. The V gene is TRBV10-3, the J gene TRBJ2-5; 8 bases fit TRBD2. Germline V CDR1 and CDR2: ENHRY, SYGVKD. This CDR3 comprises 15 residues. Trimming took 5 bases from V and 5 from J; bases not matched to a gene: 10.